One sample yielded the 10 T cell receptor beta chains listed below, sequenced in a study of response to subunit inactivated influenza vaccine. In TCRdb, the RT-PCR reads were re-called with MiXCR into one record per CDR3 protein. The data show roughly 620,000 distinct CDR3 sequences, around 11% seen once. The sample was also linked to a second study, of T cells expressing NK-cell markers. That paper states: Production of TCR beta cDNA relied on 5'RACE template switching with UMIs.

The sequencing here drew on PBMCs from blood, taken on the day of vaccination. Receptor source: a man in his fifties or sixties who received an inactivated influenza vaccine.

In this sample, this clonotype turned up many times. The rearrangement joins TRBV30 to TRBJ1-4; D remains unclear. V gave up 5 bases and J gave up 0 bases, with 7 bases separating them. This CDR3 region has 13 residues. Germline assignment: CDR1 GTSNPN and CDR2 SVGIG (reference sequence). The CDR3 region is CAWDGATNEKLFF. In DNA form, the CDR3 reads TGTGCCTGGGATGGTGCAACTAATGAAAAACTGTTTTTT.

This chain connects TRBV23-1 to TRBJ2-5; D is uncertain. TRBV23-1 is labeled an ORF, and its function is uncertain. Trimming removed 0 bases from V and 6 bases from J, with 14 bases in between. This CDR3 is built from 15 residues. Written as DNA, the CDR3 is TGCGCCAGCAGTCAATCGGCTGGGGTGGTAAAGACCCAGTACTTC. Amino acid sequence: CASSQSAGVVKTQYF.

This clonotype was seen only a few times. The chain combines TRBV14 with TRBJ2-4, with TRBD1 identical over 7 bases. The CDR3 covers 15 residues. V gave up 6 bases and J gave up 4 bases; unmatched junction bases: 9. CDR1 and CDR2 (germline): SGHDN, FVKESK. CDR3 nucleotides: TGTGCCAGCAGTAATACCGGGACAGAGAAAAACATTCAGTACTTC. Translation: CASSNTGTEKNIQYF.

In its sample, this clonotype was seen a few times. The chain employs TRBV6-2 or TRBV6-3 and TRBJ2-2, with D unclear. The germline V gene has CDR1 MNHEY and CDR2 SVGEGT. This CDR3 spans 14 amino acids. V gave up 3 bases and J gave up 4 bases, with 9 bases separating them. CDR3 DNA sequence: TGTGCCAGCAGTTATCAGACCTTCACCGGGGAGCTGTTTTTT. Residues: CASSYQTFTGELFF.

V usage is TRBV11-2 and J usage is TRBJ2-6; D ambiguous. Trimming pared 6 bases from V and 1 base from J, leaving 10 bases between. The CDR3 loop spans 15 amino acids. Germline CDR1 reads SGHAT; CDR2 reads FQNNGV. Written as DNA, the CDR3 is TGTGCCAGCAGACTAATGCAGTCTGGGGCCAACGTCCTGACTTTC. It specifies CASRLMQSGANVLTF. Based on the CDR3 plus reference TRBV11-2 and TRBJ2-6, the full variable domain is EAGVAQSPRYKIIEKRQSVAFWCNPISGHATLYWYQQILGQGPKLLIQFQNNGVVDDSQLPKDRFSAERLKGVDSTLKIQPAKLEDSAVYLCASRLMQSGANVLTFGAGSRLTVL.

This chain links TRBV20-1 with TRBJ1-1; 9 bases fit TRBD1. This CDR3 is 13 amino acids long. The germline V gene has CDR1 DFQATT and CDR2 SNEGSKA (reference sequence). V was clipped by 5 bases and J by 4 bases; unmatched bases: 5. This CDR3 reads CSAVDRGPTEAFF. The CDR3 DNA follows: TGCAGTGCTGTGGACAGGGGCCCCACTGAAGCTTTCTTT.

The rearrangement links TRBV12-3 or TRBV12-4 to TRBJ2-3, with a possible D match to TRBD2 (6 bases). Trimming stripped 5 bases from V and 2 bases from J, with 11 bases between. The CDR3 has 14 residues. The CDR3 bases are TGTGCCAGCAGTCCGGGACTTACCACAGATACGCAGTATTTT. It codes for CASSPGLTTDTQYF.

This clonotype was observed a handful of times. The chain combines TRBV12-3 or TRBV12-4 with TRBJ1-5; D not resolved. Trimming took off 5 bases at V and 1 base at J, with 12 bases between the two ends. The CDR3 covers 15 residues. The CDR3: CASSMGLGSNQPQHF. The CDR3 DNA sequence: TGTGCCAGCAGTATGGGCCTGGGGAGCAATCAGCCCCAGCATTTT.

This clonotype was observed a handful of times. The V and J genes are TRBV14 and TRBJ2-1; D call uncertain. Germline V gives CDR1 SGHDN, CDR2 FVKESK. Trimming removed 1 base at V and 9 bases at J, with 13 bases between. The CDR3 loop spans 14 amino acids. The CDR3 reads CASSQGLRFSEQFF. The CDR3 DNA is TGTGCCAGCAGCCAAGGTCTTCGGTTCAGTGAGCAGTTCTTC.

The table lists this clonotype with many counts. The rearrangement joins TRBV14 to TRBJ2-7; a weak D match, TRBD2 (6 bases). Trimming stripped 4 bases from V and 3 bases from J, with 16 bases between. Germline V lookup: CDR1 SGHDN, CDR2 FVKESK. CDR3 length: 15 residues. CDR3 coding DNA: TGTGCCAGCAGCCCCATGGGGGGTGGCTACTACGAGCAGTACTTC. Amino acids: CASSPMGGGYYEQYF. The variable domain in full, with the rest retrieved from reference TRBV14 and TRBJ2-7, is EAGVTQFPSHSVIEKGQTVTLRCDPISGHDNLYWYRRVMGKEIKFLLHFVKESKQDESGMPNNRFLAERTGGTYSTLKVQPAELEDSGVYFCASSPMGGGYYEQYFGPGTRLTVT.